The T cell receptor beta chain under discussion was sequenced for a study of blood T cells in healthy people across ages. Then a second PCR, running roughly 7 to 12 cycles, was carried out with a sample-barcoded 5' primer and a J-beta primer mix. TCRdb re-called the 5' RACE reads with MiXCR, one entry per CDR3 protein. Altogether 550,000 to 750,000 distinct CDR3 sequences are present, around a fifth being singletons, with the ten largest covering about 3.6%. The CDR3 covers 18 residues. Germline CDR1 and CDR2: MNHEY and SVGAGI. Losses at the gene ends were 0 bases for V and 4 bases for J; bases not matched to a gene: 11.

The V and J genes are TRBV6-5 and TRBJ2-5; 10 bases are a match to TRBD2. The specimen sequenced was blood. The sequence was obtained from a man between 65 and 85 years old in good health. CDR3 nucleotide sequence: TGTGCCAGCAGTTACTCTCCCCCAGCGGGAGGGTCAGGAGAGACCCAGTACTTC. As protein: CASSYSPPAGGSGETQYF.